Below are 7 T cell receptor beta chains sequenced from a single sample in a study of blood T cell repertoires in COVID-19. Some clones are missing from TCRdb's copy, which holds only in-frame ones; the method was immunoSEQ multiplex PCR. The top ten hold under 2% of the sample, which has about 200,000 clones, 88% seen once. The sample was peripheral blood. These receptors came from a young man with active or convalescent COVID-19.

The chain has TRBV24-1 and TRBJ2-1; tentative D call: TRBD2 (6 bases). The CDR3 has 16 amino acids. Germline CDR1 and CDR2: KGHDR and SFDVKD. Trimming shortened V by 8 bases and J by 6 bases, and 22 bases separated the two germline ends. The CDR3 sequence is CATNPYRAGSPNEQFF. CDR3 DNA sequence: TGTGCCACCAACCCCTATAGGGCGGGGTCTCCCAATGAGCAGTTCTTC.

This sequence joins TRBV7-2 and TRBJ2-1; 13 positions match TRBD2. J lost 12 bases, V lost 4 bases, and 6 bases had no gene match. The CDR3 is 14 amino acids. Germline lookup yields CDR1 SGHTA and CDR2 FQGNSA. DNA of the CDR3: TGTGCCAGCAGCTCTGGACTAGCGGGAGACGTGCAGTTCTTC. Translated: CASSSGLAGDVQFF.

This clone was observed a handful of times. This chain connects TRBV19 to TRBJ2-7, with 9 positions matching TRBD2. The trim removed 6 bases at V and 3 bases at J, leaving 6 bases unmatched. CDR1 is LNHDA, CDR2 SQIVND, per germline (reference sequence). The CDR3 spans 14 residues. The CDR3 is CASRVSGSDYEQYF. The CDR3 DNA is TGTGCCAGTAGAGTTAGCGGGAGCGACTACGAGCAGTACTTC.

The V and J genes are TRBV3-1 (or the pseudogene TRBV3-2) and TRBJ2-1; 9 bases are shared with TRBD2. Germline loops: CDR1 LGHDT, CDR2 YNNKEL (reference sequence). The CDR3 has 14 residues. The trim removed 2 bases at V and 8 bases at J, leaving 4 bases unmatched. CDR3 nucleotides: TGTGCCAGCAGCCAATCCGGGACTAGCCATGAGCAGTTCTTC. Protein sequence: CASSQSGTSHEQFF.

The chain joins TRBV2 to TRBJ2-7, with D tentatively TRBD1 (6 bases). The CDR3 is 12 residues long. V was pared by 6 bases and J by 4 bases, with 10 bases between. Germline V gives CDR1 SNHLY, CDR2 FYNNEI. The CDR3 bases are TGTGCCAGCAGGGAAAGGGGGTACGAGCAGTACTTC. Its protein is CASRERGYEQYF. Variable domain in full (rest from reference TRBV2 and TRBJ2-7): EPEVTQTPSHQVTQMGQEVILRCVPISNHLYFYWYRQILGQKVEFLVSFYNNEISEKSEIFDDQFSVERPDGSNFTLKIRSTKLEDSAMYFCASRERGYEQYFGPGTRLTVT.

The gene calls are TRBV20-1 and TRBJ1-1; tentatively, D is TRBD1 (5 bases). Deletions cut 6 bases from V and 8 bases from J, with 13 bases between. Germline CDR1 DFQATT, CDR2 SNEGSKA (reference sequence). The CDR3 runs 11 residues. CDR3 sequence reads: CSASRALEAFF. The CDR3 coding sequence is TGCAGTGCCTCCAGGGCCTTGGAAGCTTTCTTT.

The chain has TRBV18 and TRBJ2-1, with 9 bases aligning to TRBD2. This CDR3 region has 17 residues. The junction had 15 bases not matched to a gene; V was cut back by 3 bases and J by 9 bases. CDR1 and CDR2 (germline): KGHSH, LQKENI. In DNA, the CDR3 is TGTGCCAGCTCACCCCCCCCGAGGGTAGCGGGAGATGGTGAGCAGTTCTTC. It encodes CASSPPPRVAGDGEQFF.